This T cell receptor (beta chain) was sequenced during a study of T cell responses to AZD1222 COVID-19 vaccine. Study results and caveats: In all cases, repertoires were sampled only after the peak T cell response. Clonal diversity was possibly underestimated, and the donors were mostly white British, with more females.

The CDR3 has 17 residues. Germline values: CDR1 MDHEN, CDR2 SYDVKM. V lost 6 bases to trimming and J lost 1 base, with 21 bases between them. As concerns this clone: Its specificity is unknown.

TCRdb's copy holds only in-frame clones and misses some; the assay was immunoSEQ multiplex PCR. The sample has 95,000 to 150,000 clones, about 93% seen once. Specimen: peripheral blood, collected 28 days after the second dose of the MenACWY control vaccine. The genes are TRBV28 and TRBJ1-1, with a possible D match to TRBD1 (6 bases). The origin of this receptor is an adult who received the MenACWY meningococcal vaccine as a control. This CDR3 reads CASSKRGTGIGNTEAFF. In DNA form, the CDR3 reads TGTGCCAGCAGCAAAAGGGGAACAGGGATAGGGAACACTGAAGCTTTCTTT.